This TCR beta chain came from a study of early stage breast cancer tumors. This CDR3 contains 11 residues. V was trimmed by 6 bases and J by 7 bases, leaving 9 bases between them. Germline V gives CDR1 LNHDA, CDR2 SQIVND (reference sequence). TCRdb's table, derived via immunoSEQ multiplex PCR, lists solely in-frame clones and lacks some. The data hold about 63,000 clones, with 70% to 80% observed a single time. The clonotype was recovered from a person aged 30 to 39 with breast cancer. Sequenced: blood. The chain combines TRBV19 with TRBJ2-5; no clear D. The CDR3 loop is CASSLAGTQYF. The CDR3 nucleotides are TGTGCCAGTAGCCTCGCCGGGACCCAGTACTTC.